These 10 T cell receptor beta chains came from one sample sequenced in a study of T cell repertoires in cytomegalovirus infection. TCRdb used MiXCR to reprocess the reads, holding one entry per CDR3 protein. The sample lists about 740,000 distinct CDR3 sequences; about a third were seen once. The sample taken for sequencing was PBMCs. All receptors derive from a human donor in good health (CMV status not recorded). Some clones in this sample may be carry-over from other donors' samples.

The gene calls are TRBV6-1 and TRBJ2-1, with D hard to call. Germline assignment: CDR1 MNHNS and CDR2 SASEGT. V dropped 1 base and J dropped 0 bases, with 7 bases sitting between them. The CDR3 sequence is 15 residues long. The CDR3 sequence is CASSEVWNSYNEQFF. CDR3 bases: TGTGCCAGCAGTGAAGTTTGGAACTCCTACAATGAGCAGTTCTTC.

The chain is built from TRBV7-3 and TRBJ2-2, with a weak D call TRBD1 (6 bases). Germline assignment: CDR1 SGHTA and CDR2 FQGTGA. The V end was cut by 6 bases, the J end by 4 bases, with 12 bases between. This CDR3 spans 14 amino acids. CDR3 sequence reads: CASSQGRITGELFF. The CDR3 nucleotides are TGTGCCAGCAGTCAGGGGAGAATCACCGGGGAGCTGTTTTTT.

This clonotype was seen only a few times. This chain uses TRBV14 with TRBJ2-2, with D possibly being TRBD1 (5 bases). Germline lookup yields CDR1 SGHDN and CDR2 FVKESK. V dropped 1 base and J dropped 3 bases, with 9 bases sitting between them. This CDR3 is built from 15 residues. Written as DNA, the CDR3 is TGTGCCAGCAGCCAAGTGGACACCTACACCGGGGAGCTGTTTTTT. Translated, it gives CASSQVDTYTGELFF.

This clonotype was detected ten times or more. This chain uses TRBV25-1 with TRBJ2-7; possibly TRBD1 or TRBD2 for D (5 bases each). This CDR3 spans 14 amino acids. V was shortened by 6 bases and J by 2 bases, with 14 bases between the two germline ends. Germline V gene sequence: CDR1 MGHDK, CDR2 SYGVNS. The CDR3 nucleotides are TGTGCCAGCAGGAAGAGAGAGGGACCCTACGAGCAGTACTTC. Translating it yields CASRKREGPYEQYF.

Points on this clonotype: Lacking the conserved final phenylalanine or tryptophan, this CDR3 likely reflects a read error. The CDR3 DNA reads as TGTGCCAGCAGTGGGCCCGGGAGCTTGGGGGGCTACACCTGC. It yields the protein CASSGPGSLGGYTC. The chain is built from TRBV25-1 and TRBJ1-2; D is uncertain. The CDR3 loop spans 14 amino acids. Looked up from germline, CDR1 is MGHDK and CDR2 is SYGVNS. The V and J ends lost 4 bases and 8 bases respectively, with 17 bases between them.

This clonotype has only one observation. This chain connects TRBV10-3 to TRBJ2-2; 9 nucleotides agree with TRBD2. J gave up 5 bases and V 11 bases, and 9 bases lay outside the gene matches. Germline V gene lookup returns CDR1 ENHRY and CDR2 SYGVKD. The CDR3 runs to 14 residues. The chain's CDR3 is CAASGTPTTGELFF. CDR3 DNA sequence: TGTGCCGCTAGCGGGACACCCACAACCGGGGAGCTGTTTTTT.

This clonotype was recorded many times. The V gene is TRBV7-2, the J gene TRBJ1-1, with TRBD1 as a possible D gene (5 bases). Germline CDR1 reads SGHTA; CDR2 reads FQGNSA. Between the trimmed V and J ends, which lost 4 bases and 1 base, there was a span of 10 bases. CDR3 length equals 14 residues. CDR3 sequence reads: CASSSGGGNTEAFF. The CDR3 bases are TGTGCCAGCAGCTCGGGGGGGGGGAACACTGAAGCTTTCTTT. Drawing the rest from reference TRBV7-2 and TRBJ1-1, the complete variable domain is GAGVSQSPSNKVTEKGKDVELRCDPISGHTALYWYRQSLGQGLEFLIYFQGNSAPDKSGLPSDRFSAERTGGSVSTLTIQRTQQEDSAVYLCASSSGGGNTEAFFGQGTRLTVV.

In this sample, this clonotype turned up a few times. The CDR3 region has the DNA TGTGCCAGCCGGGCGATTTTTGGATCGGGGCACTATGGCTACACCTTC. It specifies CASRAIFGSGHYGYTF. The rearrangement uses TRBV6-1 and TRBJ1-2; TRBD1 is a possible D gene (5 bases). The CDR3 contains 16 residues. Germline lookup yields CDR1 MNHNS and CDR2 SASEGT. Trimming took off 8 bases at V and 3 bases at J, with 22 bases between the two ends.

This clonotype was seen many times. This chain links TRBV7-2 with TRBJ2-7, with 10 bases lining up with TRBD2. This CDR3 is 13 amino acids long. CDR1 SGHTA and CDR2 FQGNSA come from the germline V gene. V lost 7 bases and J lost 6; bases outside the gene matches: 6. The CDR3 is CASKLAGLGEQYF. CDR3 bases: TGTGCCAGCAAACTAGCGGGACTCGGCGAGCAGTACTTC.

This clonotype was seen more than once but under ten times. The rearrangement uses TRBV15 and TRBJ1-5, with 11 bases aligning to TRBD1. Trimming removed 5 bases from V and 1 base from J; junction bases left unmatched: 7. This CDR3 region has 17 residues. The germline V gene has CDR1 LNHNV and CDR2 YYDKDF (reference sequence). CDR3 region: CATSFGQGARSNQPQHF. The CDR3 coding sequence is TGTGCCACCAGCTTCGGACAGGGGGCGAGAAGCAATCAGCCCCAGCATTTT.